These 31 T cell receptor beta chains were all obtained from the same sample, sequenced in a study of cytomegalovirus exposure and HLA in healthy donors. PCR used 60 Vbeta primers and 13 Jbeta primers. TCRdb's table, derived via immunoSEQ multiplex PCR, lists solely in-frame clones and lacks some. The sample has some 200,000 clones; 70% are singletons. The sample consisted of PBMCs. The origin of the receptors is a man aged 35 to 55 in good health and CMV-seropositive.

This clone was seen more than once but under ten times. The chain employs TRBV7-6 and TRBJ2-7; 8 bases agree with TRBD1. Looked up from germline, CDR1 is SGHVS and CDR2 is FNYEAQ. With 5 bases clipped from V and 3 bases from J, the junction kept 9 bases outside the gene matches. The CDR3 loop spans 15 amino acids. The CDR3 protein is CASSTGQGKHYEQYF. The DNA of the CDR3 is TGTGCCAGCAGCACCGGACAGGGAAAACACTACGAGCAGTACTTC.

The rearrangement uses TRBV5-5 and TRBJ1-2, with a possible D match to TRBD1 (6 bases). Trimming took off 1 base at V and 8 bases at J, with 15 bases between the two ends. Germline CDR1 and CDR2: SGHKS and YYEKEE (reference sequence). The CDR3 runs 14 residues. The CDR3 loop is CASSLPGQRGGYTF. As DNA, the CDR3 is TGTGCCAGCAGCTTGCCGGGACAACGGGGAGGCTACACCTTC.

V usage is TRBV10-1 and J usage is TRBJ1-1; TRBD1 is a possible D gene (6 bases). CDR1 is WNHNN, CDR2 SYGVQD, per germline (reference sequence). The CDR3 covers 14 residues. V was shortened by 8 bases and J by 0 bases, with 13 bases between the two germline ends. The CDR3: CASSNRALNTEAFF. DNA of the CDR3: TGCGCCAGCTCGAACAGGGCCTTGAACACTGAAGCTTTCTTT.

This chain links TRBV7-8 with TRBJ2-7; a weak D match, TRBD2 (5 bases). This CDR3 has 13 residues. V was pared by 3 bases and J by 7 bases, with 13 bases between. CDR1 SGHVS and CDR2 FQNEAQ come from the germline V gene. This CDR3 reads CASSFREGREQYF. The DNA of the CDR3 is TGTGCCAGCAGCTTTAGAGAGGGAAGAGAGCAGTACTTC.

The chain is built from TRBV2 and TRBJ1-1, with TRBD1 matching 8 bases. This CDR3 contains 14 residues. The junction had 13 bases not matched to a gene; V was cut back by 6 bases and J by 10 bases. Looked up from germline, CDR1 is SNHLY and CDR2 is FYNNEI. The chain's CDR3 is CASSPGTGYFGAFF. For the CDR3, the DNA is TGTGCCAGCAGCCCCGGGACAGGATACTTTGGAGCTTTCTTT. Using reference TRBV2 and TRBJ1-1 for the parts outside the CDR3, the full variable domain is EPEVTQTPSHQVTQMGQEVILRCVPISNHLYFYWYRQILGQKVEFLVSFYNNEISEKSEIFDDQFSVERPDGSNFTLKIRSTKLEDSAMYFCASSPGTGYFGAFFGQGTRLTVV.

This clone was observed a few times. V usage is TRBV19 and J usage is TRBJ1-2, with 9 nucleotides matching TRBD1. The CDR3 contains 17 residues. Germline V gene lookup returns CDR1 LNHDA and CDR2 SQIVND (reference sequence). Unmatched junction bases numbered 9, after V lost 4 bases and J lost 0 bases. As DNA, the CDR3 is TGTGCCAGTAGTAGGACAGGGGCGGTCAAAGCTAACTATGGCTACACCTTC. Translating gives CASSRTGAVKANYGYTF.

This chain links TRBV7-2 with TRBJ1-2; D remains unclear. Germline CDR1 SGHTA, CDR2 FQGNSA. Trimming took off 1 base at V and 7 bases at J, with 10 bases between the two ends. CDR3 length: 13 residues. CDR3 sequence: CASSLDYGIGYTF. The CDR3 DNA is TGTGCCAGCAGCTTAGACTATGGCATTGGCTACACCTTC.

This clone has a handful of counts. The CDR3, as DNA: TGTGCCAGCAGCGCGGGACAGGGGCCCTACGAGCAGTACTTC. Its protein product is CASSAGQGPYEQYF. The rearrangement uses TRBV5-5 and TRBJ2-5; 10 nucleotides line up with TRBD1. The DNA end is more similar to TRBJ2-7, so the J call may be wrong. The germline CDR1 and CDR2 sequences are SGHKS and YYEKEE (reference sequence). The CDR3 sequence is 14 residues long.

The chain uses TRBV11-2 and TRBJ2-3; D is ambiguous. The CDR3 loop spans 15 amino acids. The ends were cut back, 1 base at V and 0 bases at J, with 8 bases in the middle. Germline CDR1 SGHAT, CDR2 FQNNGV. The DNA for the CDR3 is TGTGCCAGCAGCTTAGGGTACGGGAGCACAGATACGCAGTATTTT. Amino acid sequence: CASSLGYGSTDTQYF.

In its sample, this clone was seen once. CDR3 residues: CASSSTGTSPYEQYF. The CDR3 DNA is TGCGCCAGCAGCTCGACTGGGACTAGCCCCTACGAGCAGTACTTC. The genes are TRBV5-1 and TRBJ2-5; TRBD2 agrees at 9 bases. Judging by the DNA end, TRBJ2-7 fits better; the J call may be wrong. This CDR3 comprises 15 residues. Germline V gene sequence: CDR1 SGHRS, CDR2 YFSETQ.

The chain's CDR3 is CASSALAGGADTQYF. CDR3 in DNA: TGTGCCAGCAGTGCCCTAGCGGGGGGAGCAGATACGCAGTATTTT. The rearrangement links TRBV2 to TRBJ2-3, with 11 bases identical to TRBD2. The germline gives CDR1 SNHLY, CDR2 FYNNEI. The CDR3 length is 15 residues. J was trimmed by 4 bases and V by 4 bases; bases with no gene match: 4.

Concerning this clone: Other DNA sequences in this sample translate to the same CDR3. V usage is TRBV7-8 and J usage is TRBJ2-7; 7 bases fit TRBD1. Per the germline V gene, CDR1 is SGHVS and CDR2 is FQNEAQ. Unmatched junction bases numbered 1, after V lost 0 bases and J lost 2 bases. CDR3 length: 14 residues. CDR3 nucleotide sequence: TGTGCCAGCAGCTTAGCGGGACAGACCTACGAGCAGTACTTC. It is translated as CASSLAGQTYEQYF.

The chain employs TRBV19 and TRBJ1-6; no definite D call. Germline lookup yields CDR1 LNHDA and CDR2 SQIVND (reference sequence). The CDR3 is made up of 14 amino acids. V shed 5 bases and J shed 0 bases, with 5 bases lying between them. CDR3: CASSEPSYNSPLHF. CDR3 nucleotides: TGTGCCAGTAGTGAGCCCTCCTATAATTCACCCCTCCACTTT. The full variable domain, completed using reference TRBV19 and TRBJ1-6, is DGGITQSPKYLFRKEGQNVTLSCEQNLNHDAMYWYRQDPGQGLRLIYYSQIVNDFQKGDIAEGYSVSREKKESFPLTVTSAQKNPTAFYLCASSEPSYNSPLHFGNGTRLTVT.

The chain joins TRBV7-9 to TRBJ2-2; tentative D call: TRBD1 (6 bases). The CDR3 length is 14 residues. CDR1 SEHNR and CDR2 FQNEAQ come from the germline V gene (reference sequence). Trimming shortened V by 3 bases and J by 6 bases, and 11 bases separated the two germline ends. DNA of the CDR3: TGTGCCAGCAGCTTGACAGGAACGGCCGGGGAGCTGTTTTTT. Translated, it gives CASSLTGTAGELFF.

The V gene is TRBV13, the J gene TRBJ1-1; TRBD1 might be the D (6 bases). The V end lost 4 bases, the J end lost 8 bases, and 17 bases lay between the germline ends. CDR3 length: 14 residues. Germline V gives CDR1 PRHDT, CDR2 FYEKMQ (reference sequence). The CDR3 region is CASSSGDRPPEAFF. The DNA of the CDR3 is TGTGCCAGCAGCTCGGGCGACAGGCCTCCGGAAGCTTTCTTT.

The chain has TRBV19 and TRBJ1-3; 7 bases agree with TRBD1. The CDR3 sequence is 15 residues long. J was trimmed by 0 bases and V by 6 bases; bases with no gene match: 5. Germline assignment: CDR1 LNHDA and CDR2 SQIVND (reference sequence). CDR3 DNA sequence: TGTGCCAGTAGGGGGACAGTCGACTCTGGAAACACCATATATTTT. It translates to CASRGTVDSGNTIYF.

J is TRBJ1-1 and V is TRBV6-8; D gene ambiguous. V was shortened by 9 bases and J by 1 base, with 9 bases between the two germline ends. The CDR3 covers 12 residues. Germline CDR1 MNHGY, CDR2 SAAAGT. The CDR3 here is CAREEWNTEAFF. The CDR3 bases are TGTGCCAGGGAGGAGTGGAACACTGAAGCTTTCTTT.

The chain uses TRBV9 and TRBJ1-3; D possibly corresponds to TRBD1 (5 bases). CDR3 length: 14 amino acids. CDR1 SGDLS and CDR2 YYNGEE come from the germline V gene. Trimming shortened V by 4 bases and J by 3 bases, and 11 bases separated the two germline ends. The CDR3 DNA sequence: TGTGCCAGCAGCCCCCGGGGGGATGGAAACACCATATATTTT. As protein: CASSPRGDGNTIYF.

The chain joins TRBV6-1 to TRBJ1-6; D is ambiguous. The CDR3 contains 14 residues. Germline loops: CDR1 MNHNS, CDR2 SASEGT. The V and J ends lost 2 bases and 11 bases respectively, with 13 bases between them. CDR3 nucleotides: TGTGCCAGCAGTGAAAGGAGCCCCGATACACCCCTCCACTTT. Its protein is CASSERSPDTPLHF.

V is TRBV5-1 and J is TRBJ2-3, with 10 bases that match TRBD1. The CDR3 runs to 18 residues. V shed 3 bases, J shed 7 bases, and the junction held 17 bases outside the gene matches. Germline CDR1 SGHRS, CDR2 YFSETQ. CDR3 bases: TGCGCCAGCAGCTCTCGACTTGGCCCGGGACAGGGGCCAAATACGCAGTATTTT. This sequence encodes CASSSRLGPGQGPNTQYF.

Only one count was recorded for this clone. The V and J genes are TRBV7-9 and TRBJ2-5; 8 positions match TRBD1. Matching the DNA end better, TRBJ2-7 makes the J call doubtful. The length of the CDR3 is 14 residues. Germline V gene lookup returns CDR1 SEHNR and CDR2 FQNEAQ (reference sequence). The CDR3 reads CASSFATGADEQYF. CDR3 DNA: TGTGCCAGCAGCTTTGCGACAGGGGCAGACGAGCAGTACTTC.

This clone has just a few counts. The J gene is TRBJ2-5, the V gene TRBV10-3; TRBD1 agrees at 7 bases. The DNA end favors TRBJ2-7, so the J call may be wrong. Germline CDR1 and CDR2: ENHRY and SYGVKD. The CDR3 contains 11 residues. As DNA, the CDR3 is TGTGCCACACAGGGGTTCGACGAGCAGTACTTC. Protein: CATQGFDEQYF.

This clone was seen more than once but under ten times. The chain combines TRBV6-5 with TRBJ1-6; TRBD1 is a possible D gene (6 bases). The V end lost 0 bases, the J end lost 9 bases, and 12 bases lay between the germline ends. CDR1 and CDR2 from the germline V gene are MNHEY and SVGAGI. This CDR3 has 15 amino acids. CDR3 nucleotides: TGTGCCAGCAGTTACTCGGGATTGGGGGCTTCACCCCTCCACTTT. Protein: CASSYSGLGASPLHF.

The chain couples TRBV5-1 to TRBJ2-5, with D unresolved. The germline CDR1 and CDR2 sequences are SGHRS and YFSETQ. V was cut by 0 bases and J by 5 bases, with 8 bases left in between. The CDR3 extends over 13 amino acids. The chain's CDR3 is CASSLAFSETQYF. CDR3 DNA sequence: TGCGCCAGCAGCTTGGCCTTCTCCGAGACCCAGTACTTC. Combining the CDR3 with reference TRBV5-1 and TRBJ2-5 gives the whole variable domain KAGVTQTPRYLIKTRGQQVTLSCSPISGHRSVSWYQQTPGQGLQFLFEYFSETQRNKGNFPGRFSGRQFSNSRSEMNVSTLELGDSALYLCASSLAFSETQYFGPGTRLLVL.

DNA of the CDR3: TGTGCCAGCAGTTACCCCTGGGGGGAGTATAATTCACCCCTCCACTTT. Its protein is CASSYPWGEYNSPLHF. This chain links TRBV28 with TRBJ1-6; D possibly corresponds to TRBD1 (5 bases). CDR3 length: 16 amino acids. V lost 4 bases, J lost 4 bases, and 14 bases lay in between. The germline CDR1 and CDR2 sequences are MDHEN and SYDVKM.

The rearrangement uses TRBV27 and TRBJ1-6; 7 positions match TRBD1. Germline CDR1 MNHEY, CDR2 SMNVEV (reference sequence). Unmatched junction bases numbered 11, after V lost 8 bases and J lost 7 bases. This CDR3 is built from 15 residues. DNA of the CDR3: TGTGCCAGCGGTCCGCAAGGGGGCGTAAATTCACCCCTCCACTTT. Its protein product is CASGPQGGVNSPLHF.

The chain has TRBV10-1 and TRBJ2-1; 8 positions match TRBD2. Germline V lookup: CDR1 WNHNN, CDR2 SYGVQD (reference sequence). Trimming at V came to 4 bases and at J to 4 bases, leaving 3 bases not matched to a gene. CDR3 length: 14 residues. Here the CDR3 reads CASSGLASYNEQFF. The DNA of the CDR3 is TGCGCCAGCAGTGGACTAGCGTCGTACAATGAGCAGTTCTTC.

This chain links TRBV27 with TRBJ2-3; possibly TRBD2 for D (7 bases). CDR3 size: 17 residues. Germline V gene lookup returns CDR1 MNHEY and CDR2 SMNVEV (reference sequence). Trimming took off 5 bases at V and 2 bases at J, with 20 bases between the two ends. The CDR3 DNA sequence: TGTGCCAGCAGTCCCGAGTTTTGGGGGGGGGCCACAGATACGCAGTATTTT. Protein product: CASSPEFWGGATDTQYF.

This chain uses TRBV6-1 with TRBJ2-1, with D maybe TRBD2 (5 bases). V was cut by 1 base and J by 7 bases, with 8 bases left in between. Germline-derived CDR1 and CDR2 are MNHNS and SASEGT. CDR3 length: 13 amino acids. The DNA for the CDR3 is TGTGCCAGCAGTGAAGGACCGGGGAATGAGCAGTTCTTC. Protein: CASSEGPGNEQFF.

The V and J genes are TRBV27 and TRBJ2-7; 9 bases match TRBD1. The V gene end was trimmed by 4 bases and the J gene end by 3 bases; junction bases not matched to a gene: 1. The CDR3 totals 13 residues. The germline V gene has CDR1 MNHEY and CDR2 SMNVEV (reference sequence). CDR3 nucleotide sequence: TGTGCCAGCAGTTGGGGACAGGGCTACGAGCAGTACTTC. Protein sequence: CASSWGQGYEQYF.

CDR3 bases: TGCAGCGTTTCGGCGGCTGGTGAAGCTTTCTTT. Amino acid sequence: CSVSAAGEAFF. This chain connects TRBV29-1 to TRBJ1-1; D not resolved. From germline, CDR1 is SQVTM and CDR2 ANQGSEA. The CDR3 sequence is 11 residues long. Deletions cut 5 bases from V and 7 bases from J, with 11 bases between.